The T cell receptor beta chain described here comes from a study of T cells after yellow fever vaccination. This clonotype was counted a few times. CDR3 size: 14 residues. Trimming took off 3 bases at V and 6 bases at J, with 11 bases between the two ends. From germline, CDR1 is SGHNT and CDR2 YENEEA. TCRdb called the 5' RACE reads again in MiXCR, with one record for every CDR3 protein. The sample consists of under 150,000 distinct CDR3 sequences, about 16% of them appearing once. The receptor was derived from a man between 18 and 35 years old who received the YFV17D yellow fever vaccine. The source material was CD8+ T cells sorted from PBMCs, sampled 5 days after the yellow fever booster vaccination. V is TRBV11-3 and J is TRBJ2-2; a weak D match, TRBD2 (5 bases). CDR3 coding DNA: TGTGCCAGCAGCTTTGAGGGAGCTGCCGGGGAGCTGTTTTTT. Encoded protein: CASSFEGAAGELFF.